This TCR beta chain was identified in a study of T cell responses to AZD1222 COVID-19 vaccine. Study-level information: Combined were second doses at about 4 or about 12 weeks. Regarding the study as a whole: The CD4 TCRs associated with vaccination extended across spike and predominated at 160-218 and 743-854. Clonal diversity may have been underestimated in mostly white British donors. Close to half of spike-specific TCRs reportedly recognize unmutated variant regions.

The CDR3 spans 17 residues. Trimming pared 5 bases from V and 3 bases from J, leaving 22 bases between. Germline lookup yields CDR1 SGHDN and CDR2 FVKESK. Assay: immunoSEQ multiplex PCR; the TCRdb copy retains only in-frame clones and omits some. This sample yields 130,000 or so clones, of which about 93% are seen a single time; approximately 5.4% belongs to the top ten. Of note for this clone: Its antigen is currently unknown.

The chain links TRBV14 to TRBJ1-1, with D tentatively TRBD1 (5 bases). The receptor was isolated from an adult in good health. The specimen was peripheral blood, collected on day 0 of AZD1222 vaccination. The CDR3 nucleotides read TGTGCCAGCAGCAAAAACCCGTGGCAGGGTACTGACACTGAAGCTTTCTTT. Protein product: CASSKNPWQGTDTEAFF.